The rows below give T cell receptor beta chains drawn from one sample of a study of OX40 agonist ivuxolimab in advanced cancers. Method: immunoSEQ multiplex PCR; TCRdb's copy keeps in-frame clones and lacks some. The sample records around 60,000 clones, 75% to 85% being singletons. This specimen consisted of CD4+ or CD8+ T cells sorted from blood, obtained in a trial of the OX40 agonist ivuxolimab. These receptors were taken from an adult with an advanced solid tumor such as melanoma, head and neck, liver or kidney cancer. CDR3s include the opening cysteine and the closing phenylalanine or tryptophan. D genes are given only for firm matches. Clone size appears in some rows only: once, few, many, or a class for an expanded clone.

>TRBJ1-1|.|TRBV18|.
CASSPIGDTEAFF
TGTGCCAGCTCACCGATAGGGGACACTGAAGCTTTCTTT
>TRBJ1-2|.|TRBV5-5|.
CASSLVAGLGYTF
TGTGCCAGCAGCTTGGTGGCAGGTCTTGGCTACACCTTC
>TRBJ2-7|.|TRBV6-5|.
CASSDSYEQYF
TGTGCCAGCAGTGATTCCTACGAGCAGTACTTC
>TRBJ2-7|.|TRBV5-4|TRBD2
CASSLKGGRAMSYEQYF
TGTGCCAGCAGCTTGAAGGGCGGGAGGGCCATGTCCTACGAGCAGTACTTC
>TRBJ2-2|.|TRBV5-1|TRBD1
CASSLLGTGDTGELFF
TGCGCCAGCAGCTTGTTAGGGACAGGGGACACCGGGGAGCTGTTTTTT
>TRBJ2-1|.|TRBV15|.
CATRASHYNEQFF
TGTGCCACCAGGGCTAGCCACTACAATGAGCAGTTCTTC
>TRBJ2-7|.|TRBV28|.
CASSSTGRVPYF
TGTGCCAGCAGTTCGACAGGCAGGGTTCCGTACTTC
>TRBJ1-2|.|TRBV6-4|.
CASSDMAYYGYTF
TGTGCCAGCAGTGACATGGCGTACTATGGCTACACCTTC
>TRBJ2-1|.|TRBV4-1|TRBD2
CASSQDAGLAGGYEQFF
TGCGCCAGCAGCCAAGATGCCGGACTAGCGGGAGGGTATGAGCAGTTCTTC
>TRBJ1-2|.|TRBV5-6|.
CASSFREGGYTF
TGTGCCAGCAGCTTCAGGGAAGGTGGCTACACCTTC
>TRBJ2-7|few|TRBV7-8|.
CASSLAGDEQYF
TGTGCCAGCAGCTTAGCGGGCGACGAGCAGTACTTC
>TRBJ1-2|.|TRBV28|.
CASSSSTGIANYGYTF
TGTGCCAGCAGTTCATCCACAGGGATTGCTAACTATGGCTACACCTTC
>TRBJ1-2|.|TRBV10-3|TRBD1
CAISGQGNYGYTF
TGTGCCATCAGTGGACAGGGGAACTATGGCTACACCTTC
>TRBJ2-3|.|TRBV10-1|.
CASSESRTLGTDTQYF
TGCGCCAGCAGTGAGTCACGCACCTTGGGCACAGATACGCAGTATTTT
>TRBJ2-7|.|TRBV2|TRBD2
CASIVTSGSYEQYF
TGTGCCAGCATCGTGACTAGCGGATCCTACGAGCAGTACTTC
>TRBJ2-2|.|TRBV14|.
CASSQSQPGGELFF
TGTGCCAGCAGCCAAAGCCAACCGGGGGGGGAGCTGTTTTTT
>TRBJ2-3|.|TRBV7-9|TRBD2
CASSELAGVTDTQYF
TGTGCCAGCAGTGAGCTAGCGGGGGTCACAGATACGCAGTATTTT
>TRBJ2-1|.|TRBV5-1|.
CASSLVVSNEQFF
TGCGCCAGCAGCTTGGTAGTAAGCAATGAGCAGTTCTTC
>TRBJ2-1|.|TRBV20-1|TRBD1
CSAREDREQFF
TGCAGTGCTAGAGAGGACAGGGAACAGTTCTTC
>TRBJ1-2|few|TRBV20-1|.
CSAGDVGGYTF
TGCAGTGCGGGGGACGTGGGCGGCTACACCTTC
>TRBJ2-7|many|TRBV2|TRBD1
CASRMDQGAKNF
TGTGCCAGCAGGATGGACCAGGGGGCGAAGAACTTC
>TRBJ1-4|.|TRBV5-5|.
CGRPRRGSNEKLFF
TGTGGGCGACCCCGGCGGGGGTCTAATGAAAAACTGTTTTTT
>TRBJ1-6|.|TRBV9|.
CASSVDGYSYNSPLHF
TGTGCCAGCAGCGTCGATGGGTACTCCTATAATTCACCCCTCCACTTT
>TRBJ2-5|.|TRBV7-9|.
CASSLAVQETQYF
TGTGCCAGCAGCTTAGCAGTGCAAGAGACCCAGTACTTC
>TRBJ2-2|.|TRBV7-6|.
CASSLDWAGELFF
TGTGCCAGCAGCTTAGACTGGGCCGGGGAGCTGTTTTTT
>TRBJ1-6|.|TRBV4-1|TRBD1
CASSQGKDRGYSPLHF
TGCGCCAGCAGCCAAGGAAAGGACAGGGGTTATTCACCCCTCCACTTT
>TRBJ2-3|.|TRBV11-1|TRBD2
CASSYWGGITDTQYF
TGTGCCAGCAGCTACTGGGGAGGGATAACAGATACGCAGTATTTT
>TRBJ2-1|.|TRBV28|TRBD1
CASSPPGQGLGEQFF
TGTGCCAGCAGTCCTCCGGGACAGGGGCTCGGTGAGCAGTTCTTC
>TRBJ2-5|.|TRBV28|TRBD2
CASTAGGLAGRGAETQYF
TGTGCCAGCACCGCCGGGGGGCTAGCGGGAAGAGGGGCGGAGACCCAGTACTTC
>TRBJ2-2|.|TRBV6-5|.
CASRRTGFSGELFF
TGTGCCAGCAGGCGCACAGGGTTTAGCGGGGAGCTGTTTTTT
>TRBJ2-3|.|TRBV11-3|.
CASSLGGGTDTQYF
TGTGCCAGCAGCCTAGGGGGGGGAACAGATACGCAGTATTTT
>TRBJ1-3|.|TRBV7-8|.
CASSLALGAGNTIYF
TGTGCCAGCAGCTTAGCGCTGGGGGCTGGAAACACCATATATTTT
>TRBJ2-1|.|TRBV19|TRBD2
CASSSGGIIRAYNEQFF
TGTGCCAGTTCGAGCGGGGGGATAATTCGGGCCTACAATGAGCAGTTCTTC
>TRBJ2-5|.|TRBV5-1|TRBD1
CASSVGTVQETQYF
TGCGCCAGCAGCGTAGGGACAGTTCAAGAGACCCAGTACTTC
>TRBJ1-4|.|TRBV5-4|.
CASSLGGQSTNEKLFF
TGTGCCAGCAGCTTGGGGGGCCAGAGCACTAATGAAAAACTGTTTTTT
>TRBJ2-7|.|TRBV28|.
CASSLFLQGYEQYF
TGTGCCAGCAGTTTATTTTTACAGGGCTACGAGCAGTACTTC
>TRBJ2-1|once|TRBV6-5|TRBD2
CASSYLASGAYSEQFF
TGTGCCAGCAGTTACTTGGCTAGCGGGGCATATAGTGAGCAGTTCTTC
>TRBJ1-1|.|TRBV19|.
CASRDLPGLRRTEAFF
TGTGCCAGTAGGGACCTCCCAGGACTCCGGAGGACTGAAGCTTTCTTT